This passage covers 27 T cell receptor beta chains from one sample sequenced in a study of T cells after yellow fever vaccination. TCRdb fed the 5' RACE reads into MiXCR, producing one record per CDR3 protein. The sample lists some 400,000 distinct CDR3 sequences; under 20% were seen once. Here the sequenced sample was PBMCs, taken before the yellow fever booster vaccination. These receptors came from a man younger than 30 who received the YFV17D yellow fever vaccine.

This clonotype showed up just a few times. Here the CDR3 reads CASSLTAPRGQTEAFF. In nucleotides, the CDR3 is TGTGCCAGCAGTTTAACCGCACCCAGGGGGCAGACTGAAGCTTTCTTT. The genes are TRBV27 and TRBJ1-1, with 8 bases aligning to TRBD1. The CDR3 loop spans 16 amino acids. Germline values: CDR1 MNHEY, CDR2 SMNVEV (reference sequence). After removal of 2 bases from V and 5 bases from J, the junction contained 10 bases not matched to a gene.

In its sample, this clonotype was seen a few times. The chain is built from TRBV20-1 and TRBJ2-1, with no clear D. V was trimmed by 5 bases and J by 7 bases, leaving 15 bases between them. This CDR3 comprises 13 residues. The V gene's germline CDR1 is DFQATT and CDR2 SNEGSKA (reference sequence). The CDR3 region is CSAPKVTQNEQFF. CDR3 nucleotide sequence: TGCAGTGCTCCGAAGGTGACTCAGAATGAGCAGTTCTTC.

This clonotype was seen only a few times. Here the CDR3 reads CASSQVIASSYEQYF. The CDR3 DNA reads as TGCGCCAGCAGCCAAGTCATCGCCAGCTCCTACGAGCAGTACTTC. The chain links TRBV4-3 to TRBJ2-7; D unclear. Germline CDR1 LGHNA, CDR2 YSLEER. The CDR3 consists of 15 residues. V gave up 1 base and J gave up 0 bases, with 10 bases separating them.

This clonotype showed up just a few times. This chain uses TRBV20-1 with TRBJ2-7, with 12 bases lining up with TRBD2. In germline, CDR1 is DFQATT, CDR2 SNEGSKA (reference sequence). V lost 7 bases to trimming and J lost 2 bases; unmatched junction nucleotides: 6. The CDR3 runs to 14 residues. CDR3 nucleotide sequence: TGCAGTGGCAAACTAGCGGGGGGTGCCTACGAGCAGTACTTC. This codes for CSGKLAGGAYEQYF.

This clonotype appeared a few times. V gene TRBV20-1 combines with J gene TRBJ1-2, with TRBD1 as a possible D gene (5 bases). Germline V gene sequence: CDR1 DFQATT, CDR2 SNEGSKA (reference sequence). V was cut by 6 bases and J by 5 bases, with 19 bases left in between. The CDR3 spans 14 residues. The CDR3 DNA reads TGCAGTGCCACCCCCAGGGAGACGTGGTATGGCTACACCTTC. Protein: CSATPRETWYGYTF.

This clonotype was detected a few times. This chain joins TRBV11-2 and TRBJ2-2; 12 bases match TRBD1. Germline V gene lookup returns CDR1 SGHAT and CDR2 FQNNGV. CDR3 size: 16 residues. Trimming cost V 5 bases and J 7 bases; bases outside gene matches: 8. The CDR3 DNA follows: TGTGCCAGCAGCGATAGGGGACAGGGGGCTGGCGGGGAGCTGTTTTTT. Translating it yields CASSDRGQGAGGELFF.

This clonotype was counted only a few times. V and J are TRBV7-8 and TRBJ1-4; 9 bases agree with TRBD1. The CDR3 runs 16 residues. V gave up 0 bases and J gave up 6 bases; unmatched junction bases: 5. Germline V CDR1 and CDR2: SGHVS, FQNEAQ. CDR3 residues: CASSLAMGQGYEKLFF. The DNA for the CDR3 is TGTGCCAGCAGCTTAGCAATGGGACAGGGTTATGAAAAACTGTTTTTT.

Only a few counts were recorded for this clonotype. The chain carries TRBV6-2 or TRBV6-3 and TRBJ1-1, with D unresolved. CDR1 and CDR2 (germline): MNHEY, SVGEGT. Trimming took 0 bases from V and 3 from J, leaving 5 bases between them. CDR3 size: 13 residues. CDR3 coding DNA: TGTGCCAGCAGTTACTCGGCCCACACTGAAGCTTTCTTT. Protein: CASSYSAHTEAFF.

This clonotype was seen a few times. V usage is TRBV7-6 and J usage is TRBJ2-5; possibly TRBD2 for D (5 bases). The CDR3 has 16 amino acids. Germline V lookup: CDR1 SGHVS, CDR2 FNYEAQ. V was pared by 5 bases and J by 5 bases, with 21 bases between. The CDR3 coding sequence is TGTGCCAGCAGCCCCCGACCGACTACCCCGGGGGAGACCCAGTACTTC. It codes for CASSPRPTTPGETQYF.

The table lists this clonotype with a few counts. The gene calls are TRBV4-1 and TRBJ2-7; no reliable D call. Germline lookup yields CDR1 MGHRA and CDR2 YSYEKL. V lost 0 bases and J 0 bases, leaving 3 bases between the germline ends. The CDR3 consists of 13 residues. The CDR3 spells CASSQEVSYEQYF. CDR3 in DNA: TGCGCCAGCAGCCAAGAAGTCTCCTACGAGCAGTACTTC.

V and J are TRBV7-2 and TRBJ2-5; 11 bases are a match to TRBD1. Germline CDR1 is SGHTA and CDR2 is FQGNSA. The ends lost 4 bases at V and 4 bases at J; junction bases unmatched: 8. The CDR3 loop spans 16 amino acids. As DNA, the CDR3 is TGTGCCAGCAGCTACGTTGGACAGGGGGCCGGAGAGACCCAGTACTTC. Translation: CASSYVGQGAGETQYF.

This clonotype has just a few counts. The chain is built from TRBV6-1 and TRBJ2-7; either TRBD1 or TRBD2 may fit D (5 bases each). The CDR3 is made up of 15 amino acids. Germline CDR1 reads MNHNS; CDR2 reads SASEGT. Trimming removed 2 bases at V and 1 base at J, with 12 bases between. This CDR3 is CASSERSGPSYEQYF. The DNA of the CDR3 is TGTGCCAGCAGTGAAAGGTCGGGGCCTTCCTACGAGCAGTACTTC.

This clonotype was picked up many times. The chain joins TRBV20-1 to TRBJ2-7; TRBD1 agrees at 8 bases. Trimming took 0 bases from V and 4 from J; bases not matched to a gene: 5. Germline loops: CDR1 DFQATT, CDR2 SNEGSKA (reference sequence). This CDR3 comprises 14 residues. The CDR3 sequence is CSARDAGGDYEQYV. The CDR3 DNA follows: TGCAGTGCTAGAGATGCAGGGGGCGATTACGAGCAGTACGTC.

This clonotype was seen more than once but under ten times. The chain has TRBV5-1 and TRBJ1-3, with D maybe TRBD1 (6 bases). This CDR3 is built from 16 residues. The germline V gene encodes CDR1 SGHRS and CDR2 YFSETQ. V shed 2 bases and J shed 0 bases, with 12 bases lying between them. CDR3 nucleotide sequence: TGCGCCAGCAGCTTACAGACAGGACGCTCTGGAAACACCATATATTTT. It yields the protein CASSLQTGRSGNTIYF.

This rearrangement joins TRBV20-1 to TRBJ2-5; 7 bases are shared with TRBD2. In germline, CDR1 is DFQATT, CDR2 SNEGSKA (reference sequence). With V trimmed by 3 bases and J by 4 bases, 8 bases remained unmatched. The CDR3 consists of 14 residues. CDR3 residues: CSARYSLAVETQYF. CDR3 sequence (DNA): TGCAGTGCTAGGTATTCGCTAGCGGTAGAGACCCAGTACTTC.

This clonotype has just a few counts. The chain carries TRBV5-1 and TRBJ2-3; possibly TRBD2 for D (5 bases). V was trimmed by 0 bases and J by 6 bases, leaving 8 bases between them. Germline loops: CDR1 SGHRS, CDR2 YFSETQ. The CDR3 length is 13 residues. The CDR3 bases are TGCGCCAGCAGCTTGGGCGGGTATGATACGCAGTATTTT. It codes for CASSLGGYDTQYF.

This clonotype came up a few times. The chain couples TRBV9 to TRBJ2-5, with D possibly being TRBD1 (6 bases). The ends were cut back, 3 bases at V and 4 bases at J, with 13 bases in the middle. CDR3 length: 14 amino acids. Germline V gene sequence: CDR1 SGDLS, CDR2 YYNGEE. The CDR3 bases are TGTGCCAGCAGCGCCAGGGGTCCCTCAGAGACCCAGTACTTC. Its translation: CASSARGPSETQYF.

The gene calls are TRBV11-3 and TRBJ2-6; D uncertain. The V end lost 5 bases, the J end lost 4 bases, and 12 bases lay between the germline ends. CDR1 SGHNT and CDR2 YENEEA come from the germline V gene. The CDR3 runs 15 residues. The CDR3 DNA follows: TGTGCCAGCAGCGACGGCCGGTTCGGGGCCAACGTCCTGACTTTC. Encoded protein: CASSDGRFGANVLTF.

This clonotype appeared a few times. The DNA of the CDR3 is TGCAGTGCTAGAGTCCCTAGCCTATGGGAGACCCAGTACTTC. Translated: CSARVPSLWETQYF. The chain couples TRBV20-1 to TRBJ2-5, with D perhaps TRBD2 (5 bases). Germline values: CDR1 DFQATT, CDR2 SNEGSKA (reference sequence). Trimming removed 1 base at V and 5 bases at J, with 14 bases between. The CDR3 consists of 14 residues.

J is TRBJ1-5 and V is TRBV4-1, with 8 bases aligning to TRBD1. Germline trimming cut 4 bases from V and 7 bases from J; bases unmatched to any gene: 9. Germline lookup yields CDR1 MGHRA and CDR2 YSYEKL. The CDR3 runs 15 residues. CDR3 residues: CASSLRAGGDQPQHF. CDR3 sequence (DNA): TGCGCCAGCAGCCTAAGGGCAGGGGGCGACCAGCCCCAGCATTTT.

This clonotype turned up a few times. As DNA, the CDR3 is TGCAGCGTTAAACAGGGGTTACAAGGTGAGCAGTTCTTC. Translated: CSVKQGLQGEQFF. The rearrangement links TRBV29-1 to TRBJ2-1; 7 bases are a match to TRBD1. Germline assignment: CDR1 SQVTM and CDR2 ANQGSEA. The CDR3 runs 13 residues. The J segment lost 9 bases and the V segment lost 5 bases, leaving 10 bases of the junction unmatched.

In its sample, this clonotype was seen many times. CDR3 DNA: TGTGCCAGCAGCGTAACAGCAGGGCGCAATCAGCCCCAGCATTTT. Amino acid sequence: CASSVTAGRNQPQHF. V usage is TRBV9 and J usage is TRBJ1-5; TRBD1 might be the D (5 bases). This CDR3 contains 15 residues. The V end lost 1 base, the J end lost 2 bases, and 10 bases lay between the germline ends. Germline loops: CDR1 SGDLS, CDR2 YYNGEE.

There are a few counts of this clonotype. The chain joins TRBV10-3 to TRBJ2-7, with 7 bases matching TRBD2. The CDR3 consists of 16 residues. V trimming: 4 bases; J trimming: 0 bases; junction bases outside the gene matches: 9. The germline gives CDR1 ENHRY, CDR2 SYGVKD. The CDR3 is CAISGDLAATSYEQYF. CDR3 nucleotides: TGTGCCATCAGTGGGGATCTAGCGGCCACCTCCTACGAGCAGTACTTC.

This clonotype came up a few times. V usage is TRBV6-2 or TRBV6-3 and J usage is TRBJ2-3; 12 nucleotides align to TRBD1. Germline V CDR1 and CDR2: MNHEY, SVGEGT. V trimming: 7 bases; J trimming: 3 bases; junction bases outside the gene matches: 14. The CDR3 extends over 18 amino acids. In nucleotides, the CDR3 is TGTGCCAGCACCCTAGACTCTCGGGGACAGGGGGCAACAGATACGCAGTATTTT. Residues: CASTLDSRGQGATDTQYF.

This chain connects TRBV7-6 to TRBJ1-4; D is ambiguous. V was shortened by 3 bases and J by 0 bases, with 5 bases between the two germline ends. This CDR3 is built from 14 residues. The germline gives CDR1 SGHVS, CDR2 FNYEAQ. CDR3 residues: CASSFMTTNEKLFF. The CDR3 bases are TGTGCCAGCAGCTTTATGACAACTAATGAAAAACTGTTTTTT.

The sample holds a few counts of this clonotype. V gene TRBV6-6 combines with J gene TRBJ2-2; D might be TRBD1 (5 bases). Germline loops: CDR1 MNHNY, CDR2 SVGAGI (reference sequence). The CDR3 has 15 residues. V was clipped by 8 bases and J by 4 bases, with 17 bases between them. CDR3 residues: CASRLSRQSTGELFF. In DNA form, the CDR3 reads TGTGCCAGCCGACTTTCACGACAGAGCACCGGGGAGCTGTTTTTT.

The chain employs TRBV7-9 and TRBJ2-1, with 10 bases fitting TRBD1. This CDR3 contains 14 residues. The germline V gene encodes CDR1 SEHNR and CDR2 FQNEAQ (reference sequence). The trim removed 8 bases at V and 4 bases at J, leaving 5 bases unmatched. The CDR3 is CASAGTGEYNEQFF. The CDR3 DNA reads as TGTGCCAGCGCCGGGACAGGGGAATACAATGAGCAGTTCTTC.